This T cell receptor (beta chain) was sequenced for a study of monozygotic twins with inflammatory bowel disease. cDNA encoding TCRalpha and TCRbeta underwent two nested PCRs of approximately 17 and 9 cycles, each of which was followed by bead purification. Using the 5' RACE reads, TCRdb records one entry per CDR3 protein without DNA. The sample table sets out a few hundred thousand distinct CDR3 sequences. From germline, CDR1 is SGHDN and CDR2 FVKESK. There are 15 residues in the CDR3. On this clonotype itself: What it binds is not known.

Findings and caveats of the study: Individual T cell subtypes were not distinguishable. Background noise in patient repertoires may stem from differing immunosuppressive treatments.

V gene TRBV14 combines with J gene TRBJ1-1; lacking DNA, the TRBD1 call made by TCRdb goes unchecked. The sequenced material came from blood. This clonotype was obtained from a human donor with ulcerative colitis or Crohn's disease, or a healthy co-twin of an affected twin (not recorded which). The CDR3 spells CASSQDILPGTEAFF.